This TCR beta chain was found in a study of cytomegalovirus exposure and HLA in healthy donors. The study, taken as a whole, reports: HLA restriction was apparent for most CMV-associated TCR beta chains in a later analysis. Data from an earlier analysis indicated that most TCR beta V segments were productive either about 90% or about 30% of the time. Researchers reportedly found TCR beta sequences accurately predicted most subjects' HLA-A and HLA-B alleles.

Primers for the PCR totalled 60 Vbeta and 13 Jbeta. This table comes from immunoSEQ multiplex PCR, and its TCRdb copy is limited to in-frame clones, with some not included. The table includes roughly 66,000 clones, 70% to 80% detected once. The study sampled nominally healthy donors, though unrecorded immune exposures were likely. This clone was detected a few times. Its antigen is undetermined. Trimming shortened V by 7 bases and J by 3 bases, and 16 bases separated the two germline ends. The CDR3 spans 14 residues. Germline V gene lookup returns CDR1 MDHEN and CDR2 SYDVKM. This sequence joins TRBV28 and TRBJ2-7, with a tentative D call TRBD1 (5 bases). The sequenced sample consisted of PBMCs. The receptor comes from a man aged 18 to 30 in good health and CMV-seropositive. For the CDR3, the DNA is TGTGCCAGCAAAGGTCAGGGATTGATCTACGAGCAGTACTTC. Its translation is CASKGQGLIYEQYF.